The source of this T cell receptor (beta chain) is a study of T cell responses to AZD1222 COVID-19 vaccine. Study results and caveats: Clonal diversity may have been underestimated, and the donors were mostly white British, with more females than males. Once two AZD1222 doses were given, Spike-specific TCR breadth and depth went up. Only 5 to 7 AZD1222 recipients were seropositive at baseline.

CDR1 and CDR2 from the germline V gene are SGHAT and FQNNGV. The CDR3 runs to 16 residues. The V and J ends lost 5 bases and 1 base, in that order; junction bases with no gene match: 9. Regarding this clone: The antigen remains unidentified.

Sequencing used immunoSEQ multiplex PCR; TCRdb keeps in-frame clones, though not all of them. The sample lists 150,000 to 200,000 clones; about 87% were seen once. The sequenced sample was peripheral blood, obtained on day 0 of AZD1222 vaccination. The gene calls are TRBV11-2 and TRBJ2-3; 7 bases match TRBD1. This clonotype originated in an adult in good health. CDR3 coding DNA: TGTGCCAGCAGCCAGGGGGTTGCTAGCCGCACAGATACGCAGTATTTT. Its translation: CASSQGVASRTDTQYF.